Each of the 30 T cell receptor beta chains below was sequenced from the same sample in a study of T cells after yellow fever vaccination (dated by TCRdb to between 2018 and 2021). Sample treatment or condition, as interpreted from the label and publication: live attenuated yellow fever vaccine strain. Libraries were made using 5' RACE. TCRdb records Illumina HiSeq 2500 as the sequencer. In-frame beta chains were kept once TCRdb had trimmed the public reads at Q25 with fastp and called clones with MiXCR. Each CDR3 protein gets just one entry, which takes the most common genes and DNA from the rows behind it. In this sample the table shows approximately 300,000 distinct CDR3 sequences, 6.8% of which occur a single time. 15% to 20% of the sample comes from the top ten. Sequences were derived from PBMCs, sampled about 49 days after the first yellow fever vaccination. The source of these receptors is a man aged 18-30 years who received the YFV17D yellow fever vaccine.

V is TRBV5-1 and J is TRBJ1-1, with a tentative D call TRBD1 (5 bases). Germline V gene lookup returns CDR1 SGHRS and CDR2 YFSETQ. The V gene lost 3 bases and the J gene lost 3 bases, with 15 bases spanning the gap. The CDR3 is made up of 15 amino acids. The CDR3 here is CASSWSPLGDTEAFF. Written as DNA, the CDR3 is TGCGCCAGCAGCTGGAGCCCTTTAGGGGACACTGAAGCTTTCTTT.

There are a few counts of this clonotype. V and J are TRBV29-1 and TRBJ1-3; no reliable D call. Looked up from germline, CDR1 is SQVTM and CDR2 is ANQGSEA. CDR3 size: 11 residues. Between the trimmed V and J ends, which lost 6 bases and 0 bases, there was a span of 3 bases. DNA for the CDR3: TGCAGCGTGCGCTCTGGAAACACCATATATTTT. Protein: CSVRSGNTIYF.

The chain couples TRBV24-1 to TRBJ1-5; D is unclear. The CDR3 consists of 16 residues. The germline V gene encodes CDR1 KGHDR and CDR2 SFDVKD. Trimming removed 4 bases from V and 1 base from J, with 13 bases in between. This chain's CDR3 is CATSEGRRGSNQPQHF. The CDR3 nucleotides are TGTGCCACCAGTGAAGGTCGTCGAGGGAGCAATCAGCCCCAGCATTTT.

The table lists this clonotype with a few counts. This rearrangement joins TRBV6-5 to TRBJ2-7; D not resolved. The germline V gene encodes CDR1 MNHEY and CDR2 SVGAGI. Deletions cut 0 bases from V and 6 bases from J, with 9 bases between. The CDR3 covers 13 residues. The CDR3 bases are TGTGCCAGCAGTTACTCGGGGATTCGCGAGCAGTACTTC. It translates to CASSYSGIREQYF.

This chain links TRBV7-2 with TRBJ2-3; no clear D gene. Deletions cut 5 bases from V and 9 bases from J, with 12 bases between. The CDR3 contains 12 residues. CDR1 is SGHTA, CDR2 FQGNSA, per germline. CDR3 sequence (DNA): TGTGCCAGCAGCCGAGAGAGGCAAACGCAGTATTTT. It translates to CASSRERQTQYF.

This clonotype was observed many times. The rearrangement joins TRBV20-1 to TRBJ1-1, with TRBD1 identical over 7 bases. CDR1 and CDR2 from the germline V gene are DFQATT and SNEGSKA (reference sequence). The CDR3 sequence is 13 residues long. Unmatched junction bases numbered 5, after V lost 7 bases and J lost 0 bases. The CDR3 loop is CSVPGQLNTEAFF. The CDR3 coding sequence is TGCAGTGTTCCGGGACAGTTGAACACTGAAGCTTTCTTT.

The chain combines TRBV5-5 with TRBJ2-7; D is ambiguous. CDR1 is SGHKS and CDR2 is YYEKEE in the germline V gene (reference sequence). CDR3 length: 14 residues. The V end was cut by 2 bases, the J end by 3 bases, with 12 bases between. For the CDR3, the DNA is TGTGCCAGCAGCTTTGGCCGTCCGGGCTACGAGCAGTACGTC. This encodes CASSFGRPGYEQYV.

This clonotype has a handful of counts. The V gene is TRBV12-5, the J gene TRBJ1-1, with D tentatively TRBD1 (6 bases). Trimming took off 5 bases at V and 4 bases at J, with 17 bases between the two ends. The CDR3 loop spans 15 amino acids. CDR1 is LGHNT and CDR2 is FRNRAP in the germline V gene. The chain's CDR3 is CASGPAGFRGTEAFF. In nucleotides, the CDR3 is TGTGCTAGTGGTCCTGCAGGGTTCAGGGGCACTGAAGCTTTCTTT.

The chain uses TRBV7-3 and TRBJ2-2, with 9 bases fitting TRBD2. CDR3 length: 15 residues. The germline V gene has CDR1 SGHTA and CDR2 FQGTGA. V lost 4 bases to trimming and J lost 3 bases; unmatched junction nucleotides: 3. CDR3 bases: TGTGCCAGCAGCTGGGGACTAGCTGACACCGGGGAGCTGTTTTTT. Translation gives CASSWGLADTGELFF.

The chain couples TRBV7-9 to TRBJ1-2; D not resolved. The germline V gene has CDR1 SEHNR and CDR2 FQNEAQ (reference sequence). V lost 1 base and J lost 4, with 10 bases in between. The CDR3 is made up of 14 amino acids. This CDR3 is CASSLVETAYGYTF. The CDR3 region has the DNA TGTGCCAGCAGCTTAGTGGAAACGGCCTATGGCTACACCTTC.

This sequence joins TRBV28 and TRBJ2-1; 9 nucleotides align to TRBD1. CDR3 size: 15 residues. Trimming cost V 2 bases and J 9 bases; bases outside gene matches: 8. Per germline, CDR1 MDHEN and CDR2 SYDVKM. The CDR3 loop is CASSLGDRVVSEQFF. Here the CDR3 DNA reads TGTGCCAGCAGTTTAGGGGACAGGGTGGTGAGTGAGCAGTTCTTC.

This clonotype was seen more than once but under ten times. This chain uses TRBV20-1 with TRBJ2-7, with 11 bases matching TRBD2. The trim removed 6 bases at V and 3 bases at J, leaving 7 bases unmatched. The V gene's germline CDR1 is DFQATT and CDR2 SNEGSKA (reference sequence). This CDR3 spans 14 amino acids. The CDR3 sequence is CSARPGLADYEQYF. The CDR3 coding sequence is TGCAGTGCCCGACCGGGACTAGCGGACTACGAGCAGTACTTC.

V is TRBV21-1 and J is TRBJ2-1; the DNA was not used to check the table's D call, TRBD1. TRBV21-1 counts as a pseudogene. This CDR3 is built from 14 residues. CDR3 in amino acids: CASKIRESDNEQFF. The DNA for the CDR3 is TGTGCCAGCAAGATCCGGGAATCTGACAATGAGCAGTTCTTC.

The chain carries TRBV21-1 and TRBJ2-7; no check of the table's D call, TRBD1, against the DNA was made. TRBV21-1 is labeled a pseudogene. The CDR3 loop spans 18 amino acids. In DNA form, the CDR3 reads TGTGCCAGCAGCCCCCCCTACAATAGTCGGTTTAGCTCCTACGAGCAGTACGTC. It yields the protein CASSPPYNSRFSSYEQYV.

A remark on this clonotype: In this CDR3 the conserved last residue, phenylalanine or tryptophan, is missing, so a read error is likely. J is TRBJ2-2 and V is TRBV6-6; 7 positions match TRBD1. The germline V gene encodes CDR1 MNHNY and CDR2 SVGAGI (reference sequence). This CDR3 is built from 13 residues. With 5 bases clipped from V and 6 bases from J, the junction kept 3 bases outside the gene matches. The CDR3 reads CASSPTGSGELFL. Here the CDR3 DNA reads TGTGCCAGCAGTCCGACAGGGTCCGGGGAGCTGTTTTTA.

CDR3 amino acids: CASSRVSGGESPLHF. DNA for the CDR3: TGCGCCAGCAGCAGGGTTTCAGGGGGCGAGTCACCCCTCCACTTT. V gene TRBV5-1 combines with J gene TRBJ1-6, with TRBD1 identical over 8 bases. CDR1 is SGHRS, CDR2 YFSETQ, per germline. Trimming took 4 bases from V and 10 from J; bases not matched to a gene: 10. This CDR3 has 15 residues.

The gene calls are TRBV10-3 and TRBJ2-1; TRBD2 matches 8 bases. This CDR3 region has 16 residues. Germline lookup yields CDR1 ENHRY and CDR2 SYGVKD. The J segment lost 7 bases and the V segment lost 0 bases, leaving 8 bases of the junction unmatched. For the CDR3, the DNA is TGTGCCATCAGTGAGTCGTGGGGCGGGGGGCCTAATGAGCAGTTCTTC. It translates to CAISESWGGGPNEQFF.

This clonotype was recorded a few times. The gene calls are TRBV6-1 and TRBJ2-3, with 11 bases fitting TRBD2. V shed 8 bases and J 5 bases; nucleotides not matched to a gene: 12. CDR1 and CDR2 from the germline V gene are MNHNS and SASEGT. The CDR3 length is 16 residues. CDR3 residues: CASARLAGGTKDTQYF. The CDR3 nucleotides read TGTGCCAGCGCACGGCTAGCGGGGGGAACAAAAGATACGCAGTATTTT.

The J gene is TRBJ1-4, the V gene TRBV4-1; maybe TRBD1 (6 bases). CDR3 size: 17 residues. Germline V gives CDR1 MGHRA, CDR2 YSYEKL. V shed 1 base and J shed 1 base, with 13 bases lying between them. The CDR3 DNA follows: TGCGCCAGCAGCCAAGTGGGCAGGGGAGTAACTAATGAAAAACTGTTTTTT. The encoded protein is CASSQVGRGVTNEKLFF.

The chain employs TRBV7-2 and TRBJ1-2, with TRBD1 matching 9 bases. CDR1 is SGHTA, CDR2 FQGNSA, per germline. V gave up 5 bases and J gave up 6 bases; unmatched junction bases: 4. CDR3 length: 13 residues. For the CDR3, the DNA is TGTGCCAGCAGCGTACGGACAGGGGATGGCTACACCTTC. Protein: CASSVRTGDGYTF.

This clonotype was detected a few times. The CDR3 bases are TGTGCCAGCAGCTCCCAGGGGGCTAGTGGCTACACCTTC. It is translated as CASSSQGASGYTF. This chain connects TRBV7-3 to TRBJ1-2, with TRBD1 matching over 8 bases. This CDR3 spans 13 amino acids. Trimming removed 4 bases from V and 7 bases from J; junction bases left unmatched: 5. CDR1 SGHTA and CDR2 FQGTGA come from the germline V gene.

This chain links TRBV19 with TRBJ2-7; D is unresolved. The CDR3 is 13 residues long. Trimming left V 9 bases short and J 3 bases short, with 15 bases between. Looked up from germline, CDR1 is LNHDA and CDR2 is SQIVND (reference sequence). CDR3 nucleotides: TGTGCCAGCGAGGAAAGACCCGGCTACGAGCAGTACTTC. Protein product: CASEERPGYEQYF. The complete variable domain, with remaining parts taken from reference TRBV19 and TRBJ2-7, reads DGGITQSPKYLFRKEGQNVTLSCEQNLNHDAMYWYRQDPGQGLRLIYYSQIVNDFQKGDIAEGYSVSREKKESFPLTVTSAQKNPTAFYLCASEERPGYEQYFGPGTRLTVT.

This clonotype was seen only a few times. This chain links TRBV4-2 with TRBJ2-3; 7 nucleotides line up with TRBD1. Germline loops: CDR1 LGHNA, CDR2 YNFKEQ. This CDR3 has 16 amino acids. Trimming took 4 bases from V and 0 from J; bases not matched to a gene: 7. The CDR3 is CASSRNRDSSTDTQYF. DNA of the CDR3: TGTGCCAGCAGCCGGAACCGGGACAGCAGCACAGATACGCAGTATTTT.

This clonotype came up many times. The rearrangement joins TRBV7-9 to TRBJ2-1, with D possibly TRBD1 on 6 matching bases. Germline V gene data show CDR1 as SEHNR and CDR2 as FQNEAQ (reference sequence). There are 14 residues in the CDR3. Trimming pared 3 bases from V and 7 bases from J, leaving 13 bases between. CDR3 region: CASSFAPGVNEQFF. CDR3 DNA sequence: TGTGCCAGCAGCTTCGCCCCAGGGGTAAATGAGCAGTTCTTC.

This clonotype was counted a few times. The chain employs TRBV24-1 and TRBJ2-2; D uncertain. V was shortened by 4 bases and J by 7 bases, with 9 bases between the two germline ends. The CDR3 loop spans 13 amino acids. CDR1 and CDR2 (germline): KGHDR, SFDVKD. The CDR3 DNA reads as TGTGCCACCAGTGAAAACCGACGCGGGGAGCTGTTTTTT. Translation gives CATSENRRGELFF.

In its sample, this clonotype was seen a few times. CDR3 loop: CATKRQGGPGELFF. CDR3 bases: TGTGCCACCAAGCGACAGGGGGGTCCCGGGGAGCTGTTTTTT. This chain connects TRBV24-1 to TRBJ2-2; 9 nucleotides align to TRBD1. Looked up from germline, CDR1 is KGHDR and CDR2 is SFDVKD. The CDR3 covers 14 residues. With V trimmed by 8 bases and J by 6 bases, 6 bases remained unmatched.

As DNA, the CDR3 is TGCGCCAGCAGTATACAGGGGGGCACTCTGGGAGAGACCCAGTACTTC. Encoded protein: CASSIQGGTLGETQYF. This chain uses TRBV23-1 with TRBJ2-5; 8 bases align to TRBD1. TRBV23-1 qualifies as an ORF whose function is uncertain. CDR3 length: 16 residues. The trim removed 5 bases at V and 4 bases at J, leaving 12 bases unmatched.

In this sample, this clonotype turned up a few times. The genes are TRBV6-1 and TRBJ1-5; D remains unclear. Germline CDR1 and CDR2: MNHNS and SASEGT. The CDR3 consists of 14 residues. Trimming cost V 7 bases and J 2 bases, with 12 bases left between them. The CDR3 sequence: CASNNVGGNQPQHF. DNA for the CDR3: TGTGCCAGCAATAACGTAGGTGGCAATCAGCCCCAGCATTTT.

The rearrangement joins TRBV12-3 or TRBV12-4 to TRBJ2-1; TRBD2 agrees at 12 bases. The length of the CDR3 is 15 residues. J was trimmed by 6 bases and V by 3 bases; bases with no gene match: 3. This CDR3 is CASSFRLAGANEQFF. CDR3 nucleotides: TGTGCCAGCAGTTTCCGACTAGCGGGGGCCAATGAGCAGTTCTTC.

This clonotype was seen ten or more times. V usage is TRBV12-3 or TRBV12-4 and J usage is TRBJ2-3, with D uncertain. With 5 bases removed from V and 4 bases from J, the gap between germline ends came to 13 bases. CDR3 length equals 14 residues. CDR3 sequence reads: CASSSPPHADTQYF. CDR3 nucleotide sequence: TGTGCCAGCAGTAGCCCCCCCCACGCAGATACGCAGTATTTT.